This T cell receptor (beta chain) came from a study of cytomegalovirus exposure and HLA in healthy donors (dated by TCRdb to about 2017). Regarding the study in general: An earlier analysis of several hundred of the donors reported approximately 290 Gb of sequence data and 120 million or so unique TCR beta sequences from about 179 million T cells. An early release covering about 600 HLA-typed donors comprised 250 to 350 gigabases of sequencing data and some 79 million unique TCR sequences. Of the approximately 400 genotyped donors, roughly 80% fell in the genetic ancestry cluster associated with self-reported Caucasian donors. The study was designed to test whether signatures of past pathogen exposure could be identified by cataloging public T cell receptors. Using immunosequencing, the study profiled T cell repertoires from some 670 subjects and related those repertoires to cytomegalovirus serostatus. In addition to the first cohort of 666 subjects, a separate validation cohort of 120 different subjects was used. High-throughput TCR immunosequencing, statistical association of individual TCRs with disease status, and machine learning were combined to predict cytomegalovirus infection status. In a later analysis, previously published TCR beta repertoires from about 640 donors were re-analyzed and high-resolution HLA genotyping was added so that TCR occurrence patterns could be studied. Rather than drawing on any new phenotypic data, the later analysis identified candidate immune exposures from TCR beta sequences and the way those sequences occurred across donors. An earlier analysis of several hundred of the donors applied high-throughput TCR beta sequencing to assess whether each TCR beta V gene segment acted as functional or pseudogenic. Alongside the repertoire data, information on donor age, sex, ethnicity and CMV serostatus was compiled. Genome-wide SNP genotypes for about 55% of the 666 donors were used in a later genetic analysis, which treated that subset as a discovery cohort. Every repertoire in the discovery cohort had been generated on one and the same sequencing platform. HLA typing included class I and class II loci at four-digit resolution. Typing coverage differed by locus: A, B, C, DRB1 and DQB1 were typed in about 620-630 donors, DQA1 in around 500, DPA1 in approximately 600, and DPB1 in 472. About five DR-DQ haplotypes were handled as single units for association and clustering because linkage in the cohort was strong. Among roughly 370 genotyped donors of the cohort, an average of around 240,000 unique TCR beta nucleotide sequences were sequenced per donor, roughly 18% of them non-productive. What the research found in general, with its limitations: Because counts were too low, some 16 rarely observed V segments, including chromosome 9 orphons, were excluded from the earlier analysis of 587 of the donors. In vitro tests confirmed that a few of the cytomegalovirus-associated TCR beta chains recognize cytomegalovirus antigens. In a later analysis, 16,951 TCR beta sequences were associated with specific HLA alleles at a false discovery rate of 0.05. When HLA alleles, especially DR and DQ, strongly co-occurred, attributing TCR associations to individual alleles was difficult. It was suggested by the authors that the approach could potentially be generalized to other disease states and immunological phenotypes. A further reported finding was that TCR beta sequences accurately predicted the HLA-A and HLA-B alleles for most subjects in the first cohort. In a later genetic analysis, a missense DCLRE1C variant was associated with V-gene and J-gene trimming of TCR beta chains, and the association was replicated in an independent cohort. Cytomegalovirus status was reported to be diagnosed by the classifier with high specificity and sensitivity in both the original and validation cohorts. Correlated functional status among segregating V segments might be attributable to linkage disequilibrium, but an unknown experimental factor could not be ruled out. For the cohort, immune exposure information was limited to CMV serostatus. In a later analysis, several top co-occurrence clusters were reported to appear linked to parvovirus B19, influenza, CMV and Epstein-Barr virus. Most TCR sequences were observed very rarely across donors, whereas some public TCRs were present in many individuals. In an earlier analysis of approximately 590 of the donors, most TCR beta V segments appeared in productive rearrangements about 90% or about 30% of the time, broadly matching IMGT annotations. The cohort was sequenced for TCR beta chains only, and without alpha or paired-chain data the features that could be detected were limited. Most CMV-associated TCR beta chains appeared to be HLA-restricted in a later analysis, and the HLA associations seemed to be driven largely by CMV exposure. The 87-base-pair reads could not distinguish some IMGT-functional V segments, including TRBV6-2 and TRBV6-3, so those segments were excluded. A later genetic analysis reported fewer N-insertions in productive TCRs among donors in an Asian-associated ancestry cluster than the roughly 640-donor mean. Sequencing depth was assumed to be roughly uniform across donors in the presence/absence analyses, though that assumption may not hold. In a later analysis, the rate of TCR association differed among HLA loci, with DRB1 alleles having the most associated TCRs and HLA-C alleles having the fewest. A cluster of highly shared sequence variants was judged likely to represent a technical artifact of the sequencing pipeline. The study gave a list of 150 to 200 TCR beta chains associated with cytomegalovirus. In a later analysis, HLA-associated TCR beta chains showed more clonal expansion and lower generation probabilities than non-associated chains that were equally common. Because some donors lacked HLA typing at each locus, the association tests relied only on the typed subset.

The cohort consisted of fewer than 700 healthy bone marrow donors. Cohort members were all nominally healthy when sampled, although unrecorded immune exposures were likely present. The donor tested CMV seronegative and was one of the 352 seronegative cohort members. A peripheral blood sample was provided by each donor, and peripheral blood mononuclear cells were used for TCR beta sequencing. Genomic DNA extraction from the blood cell samples was performed with the Qiagen DNeasy Blood Extraction Kit. Library creation used the immunoSEQ multiplex PCR assay. A mixture of 60 forward primers for TCR Vbeta segments and 13 reverse primers for TCR Jbeta segments was used in the multiplex PCR. Amplification of the CDR3 region of rearranged TCR beta genes was performed with a multiplex PCR assay on genomic DNA. The amplified TCR beta libraries were sequenced on the Illumina HiSeq System as 87-base-pair reads. Under the source paper's analysis protocol: In a later analysis, tens of millions of unique TCR beta chains were counted across the roughly 610 repertoires, and about 10 million of these chains were shared by at least two donors. To remove PCR and sequencing errors, raw reads were error-corrected and collapsed into unique sequences using a nearest-neighbor algorithm that merged closely related sequences. To assign V, D and J gene segments, CDR3 sequences were aligned to IMGT reference sequences. For a sequence to be retained, a match of at least six nucleotides was required to both a V gene segment and a J gene segment. A rearrangement counted as productive if the CDR3 had no stop codons and remained in frame with V and J, and every other rearrangement counted as non-productive. CDR3 was defined according to IMGT convention as the region running from the second conserved V-encoded cysteine to the conserved J-encoded phenylalanine. In an earlier analysis of just under 600 of the donors, sequences lacking an unambiguous match to a single V gene segment were excluded. In an earlier analysis of roughly 600 of the donors, a V segment was called functional when productive rearrangements were above 56.7%, and segregating when the standard deviation between donors exceeded 5%. To diagnose cytomegalovirus status from the catalog of TCR beta chain sequences, a statistical classification framework was built. A later analysis assigned V and J genes by comparing TCR nucleotide sequences with IMGT/GENE-DB human TR gene sequences. Using the TCRdist pipeline, a later analysis assigned CDR3 sequences along with most-parsimonious VDJ recombination scenarios. In a later analysis, each TCR beta chain was defined by its CDR3 amino acid sequence together with its V-gene family, and reads lacking a unique V-gene family were excluded. In a later analysis, fewer than 650 highly shared, low-generation-probability nucleotide sequences were removed to address suspected cross-contamination and a sequencing artifact. In a later analysis, a clonal expansion index was calculated for each public chain from normalized within-repertoire ranks of inferred template counts. A later analysis computed generation probabilities with a VDJ recombination model fitted to out-of-frame rearrangements, and checked the results against IGoR. A later analysis scored TCR-TCR, TCR-HLA and TCR-CMV co-occurrence with hypergeometric tests, applying a repertoire-size bias correction to TCR pairs. In a later analysis, false discovery rates were estimated by permuting HLA or CMV assignments 20 times. In a later analysis, co-occurring TCRs were grouped using DBSCAN, with TCRdist sequence similarity added in when clustering inside HLA-allele-positive subsets. Repertoires with fewer than 30,000 or more than 120,000 public chains, plus five repertoires with anomalous nucleotide sharing, were excluded from co-occurrence clustering. TCRdb carries this immuneACCESS record with in-frame sequences only. Its versions omit some clonotypes, under half of them owing to an unresolved V gene in the studies checked, with the rest unexplained. V and J calls and clone size are copied from that table; D and trimming were computed from the DNA. The sample profile shows some 110,000 clones; about 81% of them were found once. About 1% of the sample comes from the top ten.

The CDR3 spans 13 residues, from the cysteine through the phenylalanine. The retained sequence is limited to the CDR3, 39 bases, with the frame set at the first base. V and J are truncated by 1 base and 1 base respectively, leaving an intervening sequence of 5 bases. Taken from the germline V gene (reference sequence), the CDR1 and CDR2 loops are SGHNT and YYREEE. Details on this clone: This receptor's antigen is unknown. No base quality information exists; no much larger clone differs at one position. Within the sample, other DNA sequences also encode this same CDR3.

This clonotype was sampled from a woman aged 25 to 39 in good health and CMV-seronegative. Source material: PBMCs. The chain is assembled from TRBV5-4 and TRBJ1-1; TRBD1 could be the D gene, as 5 bases match. CDR3 sequence: CASSLRGNTEAFF. The sequenced DNA: TGTGCCAGCAGCTTGAGGGGGAACACTGAAGCTTTCTTT. The full variable domain, with segments outside the CDR3 supplied by the reference TRBV5-4 and TRBJ1-1 proteins, appears as ETGVTQSPTHLIKTRGQQVTLRCSSQSGHNTVSWYQQALGQGPQFIFQYYREEENGRGNFPPRFSGLQFPNYSSELNVNALELDDSALYLCASSLRGNTEAFFGQGTRLTVV.